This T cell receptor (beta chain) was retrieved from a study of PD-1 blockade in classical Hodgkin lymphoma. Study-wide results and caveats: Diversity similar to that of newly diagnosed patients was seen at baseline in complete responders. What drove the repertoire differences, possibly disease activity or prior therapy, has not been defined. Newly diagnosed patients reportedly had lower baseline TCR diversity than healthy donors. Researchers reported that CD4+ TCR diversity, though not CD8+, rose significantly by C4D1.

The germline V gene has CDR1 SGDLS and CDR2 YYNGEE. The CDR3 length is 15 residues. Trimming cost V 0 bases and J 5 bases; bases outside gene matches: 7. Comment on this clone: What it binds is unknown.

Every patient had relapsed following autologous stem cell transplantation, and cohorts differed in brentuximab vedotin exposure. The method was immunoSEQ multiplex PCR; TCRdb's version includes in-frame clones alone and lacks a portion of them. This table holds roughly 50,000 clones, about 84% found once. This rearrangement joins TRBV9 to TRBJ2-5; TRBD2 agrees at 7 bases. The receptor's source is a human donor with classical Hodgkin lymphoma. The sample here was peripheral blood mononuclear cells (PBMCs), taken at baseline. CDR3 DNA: TGTGCCAGCAGCGTAGGGGCGGGAGAGGGGGAGACCCAGTACTTC. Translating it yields CASSVGAGEGETQYF.